Presented here are 27 T cell receptor beta chains from one specimen sequenced in a study of vaccination effects on CD4 cells after COVID-19. Data came from immunoSEQ multiplex PCR; TCRdb stores just in-frame clones and leaves some out. The sample lists about 59,000 clones; about 78% were seen once. The antigens for these receptors are not known. Sequencing in the ViraFEST assay came after antigen-specific CD4+ T cells had been expanded with viral peptide pools, which were used to stimulate PBMC. Culture lasted under 13 days before CD4+ T cell isolation. Each participant was administered two doses of either the BNT162b2 or the mRNA-1273 vaccine. The specimen was CD4+ T cells from PBMCs cultured with HCoV-OC43 spike peptides, collected after COVID-19 vaccination. Subset denoted: HCoV-OC43 spike overlapping peptide pool stimulation. The source of these receptors is a human donor who received a COVID-19 vaccine.

J is TRBJ1-2 and V is TRBV9; 7 nucleotides line up with TRBD1. CDR1 is SGDLS and CDR2 is YYNGEE in the germline V gene. The CDR3 has 15 residues. V dropped 0 bases and J dropped 2; count of bases not matched to a gene: 4. This CDR3 is CASSVGPTGNYGYTF. CDR3 in DNA: TGTGCCAGCAGCGTAGGTCCGACAGGGAACTATGGCTACACCTTC.

The V and J genes are TRBV5-1 and TRBJ2-7, with TRBD1 matching 8 bases. The trim removed 1 base at V and 1 base at J, leaving 4 bases unmatched. CDR3 length: 15 residues. Looked up from germline, CDR1 is SGHRS and CDR2 is YFSETQ. CDR3 nucleotides: TGCGCCAGCAGCTTGTCAGGGGGCGATTCCTACGAGCAGTACGTC. Translated: CASSLSGGDSYEQYV.

CDR3 loop: CASSLGDSREQYV. In DNA, the CDR3 is TGTGCCAGCAGCTTAGGAGACTCCCGGGAGCAGTACGTC. This chain links TRBV7-9 with TRBJ2-7; no firm D call. The CDR3 consists of 13 residues. Germline V gene lookup returns CDR1 SEHNR and CDR2 FQNEAQ (reference sequence). V was clipped by 1 base and J by 7 bases, with 11 bases between them.

This clone was observed a single time. This rearrangement joins TRBV10-2 to TRBJ1-5; no firm D call. Trimming left V 6 bases short and J 2 bases short, with 14 bases between. Germline V gene lookup returns CDR1 WSHSY and CDR2 SAAADI. This CDR3 spans 15 amino acids. As DNA, the CDR3 is TGCGCCAGCAGCCCCCTTGACGGGGGCAATCAGCCCCAGCATTTT. This sequence encodes CASSPLDGGNQPQHF.

The chain has TRBV9 and TRBJ1-2; no reliable D call. Trimming pared 0 bases from V and 7 bases from J, leaving 4 bases between. Germline CDR1 and CDR2: SGDLS and YYNGEE. CDR3 length: 11 amino acids. CDR3 sequence (DNA): TGTGCCAGCAGCGTAGTAAGTGGCTACACCTTC. Its translation is CASSVVSGYTF. Combining the CDR3 with reference TRBV9 and TRBJ1-2 gives the whole variable domain DSGVTQTPKHLITATGQRVTLRCSPRSGDLSVYWYQQSLDQGLQFLIQYYNGEERAKGNILERFSAQQFPDLHSELNLSSLELGDSALYFCASSVVSGYTFGSGTRLTVV.

The J gene is TRBJ1-5, the V gene TRBV5-6; TRBD1 matches 8 bases. The germline V gene has CDR1 SGHDT and CDR2 YYEEEE. The CDR3 length is 15 residues. Trimming took 4 bases from V and 6 from J; bases not matched to a gene: 9. CDR3 in amino acids: CASSHRQGYRQPQHF. CDR3 sequence (DNA): TGTGCCAGCAGCCACCGACAGGGGTATCGTCAGCCCCAGCATTTT. The entire variable domain, with the rest obtained from reference TRBV5-6 and TRBJ1-5, is as follows: DAGVTQSPTHLIKTRGQQVTLRCSPKSGHDTVSWYQQALGQGPQFIFQYYEEEERQRGNFPDRFSGHQFPNYSSELNVNALLLGDSALYLCASSHRQGYRQPQHFGDGTRLSIL.

This CDR3 is CASSGGRTRGNEKLFF. In DNA, the CDR3 is TGTGCCAGCAGCGGGGGTCGCACTCGGGGTAATGAAAAACTGTTTTTT. The J gene is TRBJ1-4, the V gene TRBV9; no clear D gene. The CDR3 loop spans 16 amino acids. Germline values: CDR1 SGDLS, CDR2 YYNGEE. V was pared by 3 bases and J by 4 bases, with 16 bases between.

In DNA, the CDR3 is TGCAGCGTTGATCGGGTAGGGTCTGAAGCTTTCTTT. Protein product: CSVDRVGSEAFF. V and J are TRBV29-1 and TRBJ1-1; D gene ambiguous. From germline, CDR1 is SQVTM and CDR2 ANQGSEA. The CDR3 runs to 12 residues. The V end was cut by 3 bases, the J end by 6 bases, with 11 bases between. Together with reference TRBV29-1 and TRBJ1-1, the CDR3 gives the full variable domain: SAVISQKPSRDICQRGTSLTIQCQVDSQVTMMFWYRQQPGQSLTLIATANQGSEATYESGFVIDKFPISRPNLTFSTLTVSNMSPEDSSIYLCSVDRVGSEAFFGQGTRLTVV.

This clone was observed a few times. The V and J genes are TRBV24-1 and TRBJ2-1, with a possible D match to TRBD1 (6 bases). The CDR3 contains 14 residues. Trimming took 9 bases from V and 0 from J, leaving 11 bases between them. Germline assignment: CDR1 KGHDR and CDR2 SFDVKD. The CDR3 nucleotides read TGTGCCACCTCCGGGACACACTCCTACAATGAGCAGTTCTTC. This sequence encodes CATSGTHSYNEQFF.

This chain uses TRBV5-1 with TRBJ2-7, with 12 bases aligning to TRBD2. The CDR3 is 16 residues long. The germline CDR1 and CDR2 sequences are SGHRS and YFSETQ. Trimming at V came to 0 bases and at J to 2 bases, leaving 3 bases not matched to a gene. CDR3 in amino acids: CASSLGPSGGAYEQYV. The CDR3 DNA reads as TGCGCCAGCAGCTTGGGGCCTAGCGGGGGGGCCTACGAGCAGTACGTC.

The V gene is TRBV29-1, the J gene TRBJ1-1; 8 bases align to TRBD1. J gave up 0 bases and V 3 bases, and 3 bases lay outside the gene matches. The CDR3 extends over 14 amino acids. In germline, CDR1 is SQVTM, CDR2 ANQGSEA. The DNA of the CDR3 is TGCAGCGTTGACCGGACAGGGTTGAACACTGAAGCTTTCTTT. Amino acids: CSVDRTGLNTEAFF. Full variable domain (outside the CDR3, taken from reference TRBV29-1 and TRBJ1-1): SAVISQKPSRDICQRGTSLTIQCQVDSQVTMMFWYRQQPGQSLTLIATANQGSEATYESGFVIDKFPISRPNLTFSTLTVSNMSPEDSSIYLCSVDRTGLNTEAFFGQGTRLTVV.

CDR3 nucleotide sequence: TGTGCCAGCAGCTTAGGCGGGGGGATTGGAGAGACCCAGTACTTC. The encoded protein is CASSLGGGIGETQYF. The V call is TRBV7-2, the J call TRBJ2-5, with 8 positions matching TRBD2. CDR3 length: 15 residues. Trimming at V came to 1 base and at J to 4 bases, leaving 5 bases not matched to a gene. From germline, CDR1 is SGHTA and CDR2 FQGNSA.

The rearrangement joins TRBV21-1 to TRBJ2-4; TRBD1 is taken as the D call from the table, unchecked against the DNA. TRBV21-1 corresponds to a pseudogene. The CDR3 spans 17 residues. The CDR3 spells CASSKETGSVAKNIQYF. In DNA form, the CDR3 reads TGTGCCAGCAGCAAGGAGACAGGTAGTGTCGCCAAAAACATTCAGTACTTC.

This clone was observed a handful of times. This chain joins TRBV7-3 and TRBJ2-5; 7 positions agree with TRBD2. Looked up from germline, CDR1 is SGHTA and CDR2 is FQGTGA. Losses at the gene ends were 5 bases for V and 4 bases for J; bases not matched to a gene: 4. The length of the CDR3 is 13 residues. CDR3 nucleotides: TGTGCCAGCAGCGCGGGGGTTGGAGAGACCCAGTACTTC. This translates into CASSAGVGETQYF. Full variable domain (rest looked up from reference TRBV7-3 and TRBJ2-5): GAGVSQTPSNKVTEKGKYVELRCDPISGHTALYWYRQSLGQGPEFLIYFQGTGAADDSGLPNDRFFAVRPEGSVSTLKIQRTERGDSAVYLCASSAGVGETQYFGPGTRLLVL.

The chain has TRBV9 and TRBJ1-4, with D unclear. Germline V gives CDR1 SGDLS, CDR2 YYNGEE. The V and J ends lost 3 bases and 7 bases respectively, with 10 bases between them. This CDR3 contains 13 residues. The CDR3 bases are TGTGCCAGCAGCGATCGGACGAGTGAAAAACTGTTTTTT. Its translation: CASSDRTSEKLFF. Variable domain in full (rest from reference TRBV9 and TRBJ1-4): DSGVTQTPKHLITATGQRVTLRCSPRSGDLSVYWYQQSLDQGLQFLIQYYNGEERAKGNILERFSAQQFPDLHSELNLSSLELGDSALYFCASSDRTSEKLFFGSGTQLSVL.

This chain joins TRBV10-3 and TRBJ1-3, with unresolved D. There are 14 residues in the CDR3. The germline V gene has CDR1 ENHRY and CDR2 SYGVKD. V was pared by 4 bases and J by 8 bases, with 15 bases between. This chain's CDR3 is CAISGRQAVDTIYF. CDR3 nucleotides: TGTGCCATCAGTGGTCGGCAGGCCGTGGACACCATATATTTT.

The chain combines TRBV24-1 with TRBJ1-5, with a tentative D call TRBD1 (5 bases). The V gene's germline CDR1 is KGHDR and CDR2 SFDVKD. V lost 6 bases, J lost 6 bases, and 8 bases lay in between. The CDR3 length is 12 residues. The CDR3 nucleotides are TGTGCCACCAGTCAGGGTAGTCAGCCCCAGCATTTT. Translated, it gives CATSQGSQPQHF.

Remarks on this clone: One end of the junction does not line up with germline, which may come from a read error. The chain joins TRBV24-1 to TRBJ1-2, with 8 bases fitting TRBD1. CDR3 length equals 15 residues. From germline, CDR1 is KGHDR and CDR2 SFDVKD. CDR3 residues: CTTSDYRGESYGYTF. The CDR3 coding sequence is TGTACCACCAGTGATTACAGGGGGGAGTCCTATGGCTACACCTTC.

The chain links TRBV9 to TRBJ1-1; possibly TRBD1 for D (6 bases). Trimming left V 3 bases short and J 0 bases short, with 15 bases between. The CDR3 runs to 16 residues. Germline CDR1 and CDR2: SGDLS and YYNGEE. The CDR3 region is CASSALEGGLNTEAFF. As DNA, the CDR3 is TGTGCCAGCAGCGCCCTAGAGGGGGGACTGAACACTGAAGCTTTCTTT.

This chain links TRBV7-9 with TRBJ2-7, with D hard to call. This CDR3 is built from 13 residues. Trimming left V 1 base short and J 3 bases short, with 7 bases between. CDR1 and CDR2 from the germline V gene are SEHNR and FQNEAQ (reference sequence). The CDR3 loop reads CASSLVPDYEQYV. Written as DNA, the CDR3 is TGTGCCAGCAGCTTAGTTCCCGACTACGAGCAGTACGTC.

The rearrangement joins TRBV2 to TRBJ1-4; D might be TRBD1 (5 bases). Trimming cost V 1 base and J 7 bases, with 16 bases left between them. The CDR3 extends over 16 amino acids. CDR1 is SNHLY, CDR2 FYNNEI, per germline. The CDR3 nucleotides read TGTGCCAGCAGTGAAGGCGCAAGGGGAGAGAGTGAAAAACTGTTTTTT. It codes for CASSEGARGESEKLFF. Supplemented by reference TRBV2 and TRBJ1-4, the full variable domain reads EPEVTQTPSHQVTQMGQEVILRCVPISNHLYFYWYRQILGQKVEFLVSFYNNEISEKSEIFDDQFSVERPDGSNFTLKIRSTKLEDSAMYFCASSEGARGESEKLFFGSGTQLSVL.

DNA of the CDR3: TGTGCCAGCAGCCCTCCCCGGACAGGGGGATTCTCTGGGGCCAACGTCCTGACTTTC. This encodes CASSPPRTGGFSGANVLTF. V is TRBV9 and J is TRBJ2-6, with 10 bases aligning to TRBD1. The CDR3 extends over 19 amino acids. Trimming removed 4 bases from V and 0 bases from J; junction bases left unmatched: 10. Germline values: CDR1 SGDLS, CDR2 YYNGEE.

V is TRBV7-8 and J is TRBJ1-2; D not certain. CDR1 SGHVS and CDR2 FQNEAQ come from the germline V gene. This CDR3 spans 13 amino acids. V lost 1 base, J lost 5 bases, and 8 bases lay in between. CDR3 sequence reads: CASSLGRQYGYTF. CDR3 sequence (DNA): TGTGCCAGCAGCTTAGGACGGCAGTATGGCTACACCTTC.

The table lists this clone with a few counts. This chain links TRBV11-2 with TRBJ2-2, with D perhaps TRBD1 (6 bases). This CDR3 is built from 15 residues. From germline, CDR1 is SGHAT and CDR2 FQNNGV. Trimming stripped 4 bases from V and 6 bases from J, with 15 bases between. The CDR3 bases are TGTGCCAGCAGCTCACAGGGTAGGATCGCCGGGGAGCTGTTTTTT. It encodes CASSSQGRIAGELFF.

This chain connects TRBV7-9 to TRBJ2-5; D uncertain. CDR1 and CDR2 (germline): SEHNR, FQNEAQ (reference sequence). V was clipped by 5 bases and J by 2 bases, with 9 bases between them. The CDR3 sequence is 13 residues long. CDR3 bases: TGTGCCAGCAGCGTACAAGGGCAAGAGACCCAGTACTTC. Translated: CASSVQGQETQYF.

The rearrangement uses TRBV2 and TRBJ2-4; D is possibly TRBD1 or TRBD2 (7 bases each). The V and J ends lost 11 bases and 6 bases respectively, with 20 bases between them. Germline CDR1 SNHLY, CDR2 FYNNEI. This CDR3 is built from 14 residues. CDR3 protein: CAGLGGGRGNIQYF. DNA of the CDR3: TGTGCCGGACTGGGAGGGGGCCGGGGAAACATTCAGTACTTC.

This sequence joins TRBV20-1 and TRBJ1-2, with TRBD1 as a possible D gene (6 bases). Trimming left V 3 bases short and J 13 bases short, with 12 bases between. Germline loops: CDR1 DFQATT, CDR2 SNEGSKA (reference sequence). The CDR3 runs 10 residues. Here the CDR3 reads CSASGRGRTF. Here the CDR3 DNA reads TGCAGTGCTAGTGGCCGGGGGCGCACCTTC.